Here is one T cell receptor beta chain with its context. It lacks a known antigen. One base away there is no much larger clone; base qualities are not given. This record comes from a study of blood T cell repertoires in COVID-19 (dated by TCRdb to about 2020). Looking at the study overall: Samples from collaborators originated in the United States, Italy and Spain and spanned both the acute and convalescent phases of COVID-19. The prospective study material was composed of cDNA or gDNA derived from T cells, B-cell-depleted T cells, or PBMCs. Subjects who had been exposed to COVID-19, were actively infected with it, or had recovered from it provided the deeply sampled blood TCRbeta repertoires that made up the dataset. A freely available public database, intended as a resource for researchers studying the immune response to SARS-CoV-2, is where the repertoires were released. The samples were drawn from the first 160 participants of the ongoing ImmuneRACE study and from 1,254 subjects provided by 6 global collaborators. Nearly every sample came with metadata listing a de-identified subject ID, COVID-19 status, age in years and sex. Where available, HLA class I and class II types were taken from metadata supplied by the sample provider and were not determined by assay-based typing. What the research found in general, with its limitations: The quantity of clinical and demographic metadata differed by source and by participant and was supplied without curation.

The collaborating institutions used their own protocols to collect whole blood in K2EDTA tubes. For TCRbeta analysis, collaborator samples were shipped as frozen whole blood, as isolated PBMCs, or as DNA extracted from either sample type. Taken from cysteine to phenylalanine, the CDR3 has 13 residues. The kept DNA is CDR3 alone, 39 bases in frame from the first base. Via the germline V gene (reference sequence), CDR1 is SEHNR and CDR2 FQNEAQ. Trimming takes 5 bases from V and 3 bases from J, and the germline ends sit 11 bases apart. TCRbeta CDR3 regions were amplified from genomic DNA by means of the immunoSEQ Assay, a bias-controlled multiplex PCR. The study's processing was this. The number of nucleated cells in each sample was estimated from the amplification of reference gene primers within the assay. To quantify the absolute abundance of each unique TCRbeta CDR3 rearrangement, sequence reads were collapsed and filtered. For each sample, productive Simpson clonality was calculated as the square root of Simpson's diversity index over productive rearrangements. Not all clones reach the TCRdb copy of this immuneACCESS table, which keeps in-frame sequences only. Checked studies attribute under half of the gap to unresolved V genes and leave the rest unexplained. Clone size and the V and J calls come from that table; the DNA yielded D and trimming. This sample has 250,000 to 350,000 clones in its table, and around 87% of those were observed once. Around 2.1% of the sample belongs to the ten largest clones.

The rearranged segments are TRBV7-9 and TRBJ2-7, and possibly TRBD2, on 6 matching bases. The clonotype was recovered from a man aged 18 to 29 with active or convalescent COVID-19. Sequencing used peripheral blood. The CDR3 region has the sequence CASSPRGYYEQYF. The nucleotide sequence is TGTGCCAGCAGCCCCCGGGGGTACTACGAGCAGTACTTC.